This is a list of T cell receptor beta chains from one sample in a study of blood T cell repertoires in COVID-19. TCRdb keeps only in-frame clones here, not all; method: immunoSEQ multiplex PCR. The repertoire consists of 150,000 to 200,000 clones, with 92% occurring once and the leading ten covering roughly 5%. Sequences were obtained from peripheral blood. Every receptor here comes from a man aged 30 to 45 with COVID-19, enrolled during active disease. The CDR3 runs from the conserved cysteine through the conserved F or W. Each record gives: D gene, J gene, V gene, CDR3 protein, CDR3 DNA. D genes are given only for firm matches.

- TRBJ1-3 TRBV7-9 CASSLALGASGNTIYF TGTGCCAGCAGCTTAGCCTTGGGGGCATCTGGAAACACCATATATTTT
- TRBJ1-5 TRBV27 CASSLSSYSNQPQHF TGTGCCAGCAGTTTATCGAGTTATAGCAATCAGCCCCAGCATTTT
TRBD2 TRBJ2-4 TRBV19 CASSIGRTSGASKNIQYF TGTGCCAGTAGTATAGGAAGAACTAGCGGGGCGTCCAAAAACATTCAGTACTTC
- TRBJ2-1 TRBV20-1 CSASGLNNEQFF TGCAGTGCTAGTGGGCTGAACAATGAGCAGTTCTTC
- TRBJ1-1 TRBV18 CASSPYQWGTALNTEAFF TGTGCCAGCTCACCATACCAGTGGGGCACTGCTCTGAACACTGAAGCTTTCTTT
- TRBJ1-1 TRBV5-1 CASSLVPGIVVDTEAFF TGCGCCAGCAGCTTGGTACCAGGTATTGTCGTCGACACTGAAGCTTTCTTT
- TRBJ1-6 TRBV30 CAWSIGTVNSPLHF TGTGCCTGGAGTATCGGGACTGTTAATTCACCCCTCCACTTT
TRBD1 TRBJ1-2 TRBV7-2 CASSLATGGISNYGYTF TGTGCCAGCAGCTTAGCTACAGGGGGCATAAGTAACTATGGCTACACCTTC
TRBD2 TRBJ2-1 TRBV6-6 CASSSSGRSYNEQFF TGTGCCAGCAGTTCAAGCGGGAGATCCTACAATGAGCAGTTCTTC
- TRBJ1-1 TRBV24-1 CATSGAREGKTEAFF TGTGCCACCAGTGGCGCACGGGAGGGGAAGACGGAAGCTTTCTTT